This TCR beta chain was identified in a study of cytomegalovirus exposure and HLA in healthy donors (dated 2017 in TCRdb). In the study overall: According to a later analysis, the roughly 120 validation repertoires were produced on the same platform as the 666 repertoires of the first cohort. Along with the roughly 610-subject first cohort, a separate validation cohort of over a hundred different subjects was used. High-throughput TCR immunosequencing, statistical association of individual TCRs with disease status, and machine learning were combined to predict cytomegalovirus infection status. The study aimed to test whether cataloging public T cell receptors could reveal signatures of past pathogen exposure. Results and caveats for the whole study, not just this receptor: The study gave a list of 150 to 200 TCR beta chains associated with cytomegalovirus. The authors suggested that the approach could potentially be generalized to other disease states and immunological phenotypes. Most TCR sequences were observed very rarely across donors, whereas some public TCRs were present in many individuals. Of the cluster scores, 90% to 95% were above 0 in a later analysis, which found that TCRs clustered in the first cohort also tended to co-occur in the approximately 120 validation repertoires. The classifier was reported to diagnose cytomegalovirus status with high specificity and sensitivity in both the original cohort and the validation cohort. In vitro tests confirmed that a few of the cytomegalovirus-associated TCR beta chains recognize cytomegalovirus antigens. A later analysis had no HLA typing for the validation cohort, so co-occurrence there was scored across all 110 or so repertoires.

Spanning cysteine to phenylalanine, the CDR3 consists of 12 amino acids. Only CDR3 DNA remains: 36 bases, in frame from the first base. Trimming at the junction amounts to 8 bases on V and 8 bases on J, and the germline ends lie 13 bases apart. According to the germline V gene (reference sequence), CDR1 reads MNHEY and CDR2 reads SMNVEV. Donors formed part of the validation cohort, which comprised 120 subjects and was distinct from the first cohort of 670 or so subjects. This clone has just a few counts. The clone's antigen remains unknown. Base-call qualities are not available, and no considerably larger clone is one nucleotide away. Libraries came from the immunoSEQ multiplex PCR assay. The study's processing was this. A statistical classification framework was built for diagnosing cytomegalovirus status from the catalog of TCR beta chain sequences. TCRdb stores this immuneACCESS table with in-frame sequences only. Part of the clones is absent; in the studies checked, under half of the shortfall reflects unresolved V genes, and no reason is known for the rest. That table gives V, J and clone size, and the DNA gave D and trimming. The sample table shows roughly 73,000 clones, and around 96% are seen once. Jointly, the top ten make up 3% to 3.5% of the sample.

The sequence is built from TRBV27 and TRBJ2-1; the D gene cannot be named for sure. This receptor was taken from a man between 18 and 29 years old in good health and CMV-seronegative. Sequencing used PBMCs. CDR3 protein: CASRSTSDEQFF. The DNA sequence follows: TGTGCCAGCCGAAGTACCTCGGATGAGCAGTTCTTC.